This T cell receptor beta chain was captured by sequencing in a study of shared clonotypes between healthy human individuals. On this clone: The target antigen is unknown.

Study-wide points: How much donors shared clonotypes was expected to be affected by sequencing depth. Some clonotypes were shared by all four sorted-subset donors, while others were not shared. The non-shared ones had lower generation probabilities than the shared ones.

This CDR3 contains 15 residues. Trimming removed 1 base at V and 6 bases at J, with 13 bases between. CDR1 is LNHNV and CDR2 is YYDKDF in the germline V gene (reference sequence). Per the authors' pipeline: ImmunoSEQ output lacked quality scores and full-length reads, limiting matched filtering. The protocol was immunoSEQ multiplex PCR, while the TCRdb copy is restricted to in-frame clones and leaves out a portion. The DNA was the basis for D and trimming; V, J and clone size are from that table. The sample carries 850,000 to 1,100,000 clones, approximately 75% recorded once. V is TRBV15 and J is TRBJ1-5; D is unresolved. This clonotype was sampled from a man aged 18 to 29 in good health. Some clones in this sample may be carry-over from other donors' samples. What was sequenced was memory CD4+ T cells from PBMCs. Subset reported: CD45RA-negative fraction. The CDR3 nucleotides read TGTGCCACCAGCAGAGGACATACCGGCAGTCAGCCCCAGCATTTT. Translating gives CATSRGHTGSQPQHF.